This T cell receptor beta chain emerged from a study of cytomegalovirus exposure and HLA in healthy donors. PCR involved 60 Vbeta and 13 Jbeta primers. TCRdb's copy holds only in-frame clones and misses some; the assay was immunoSEQ multiplex PCR. The table lists about 83,000 clones, more than 70% of them singletons. V lost 6 bases and J 6 bases, leaving 15 bases between the germline ends. The CDR3 loop spans 14 amino acids. The germline V gene encodes CDR1 KGHSH and CDR2 LQKENI. General study points: Productive status was seen about 87% or about 30% of the time for most TCR beta V segments in an earlier analysis.

With regard to this clone: Its matching antigen is unknown.

Material for sequencing was PBMCs. V gene TRBV18 combines with J gene TRBJ1-5, with D maybe TRBD1 (6 bases). This TCR was sampled from a man in his fifties or sixties in good health and CMV-seronegative. The CDR3: CASSPGQGSQPQHF. In DNA form, the CDR3 reads TGTGCCAGCTCCCCGGGGCAGGGGAGTCAGCCCCAGCATTTT.